One sample yielded the 8 T cell receptor beta chains listed below, sequenced in a study of lymphopenia after photon versus proton radiotherapy (dated by TCRdb to about 2019). Library creation used the immunoSEQ multiplex PCR assay. TCRdb took this table from immuneACCESS and kept in-frame rearrangements with V and J called. Such tables lack part of the clones; where checked against another copy, unresolved V genes explain under half of the gap, and the rest is unexplained. Recorded for this sample are around 26,000 clones; about 81% of them occurred a single time. The biggest ten clones account for roughly 29% of the sample. Here the sequenced sample was peripheral blood, taken from a patient treated with photon-based radiotherapy. These receptor sequences come from a man in his forties or fifties with gastric cancer.

The chain links TRBV6-1 to TRBJ2-1; D unclear. Germline CDR1 reads MNHNS; CDR2 reads SASEGT. The CDR3 is 14 amino acids. With 7 bases removed from V and 0 bases from J, the gap between germline ends came to 10 bases. For the CDR3, the DNA is TGTGCCAGCATACCGCTCCGCTCCTACAATGAGCAGTTCTTC. This sequence encodes CASIPLRSYNEQFF.

This clone appeared a few times. The V and J genes are TRBV18 and TRBJ1-1; D unresolved. Deletions cut 3 bases from V and 12 bases from J, with 17 bases between. CDR3 length: 13 amino acids. Germline V gene data show CDR1 as KGHSH and CDR2 as LQKENI. CDR3 amino acids: CASSPNPVWRTFF. The DNA of the CDR3 is TGTGCCAGCTCACCCAACCCGGTTTGGAGAACTTTCTTT.

This clone came up a few times. V is TRBV5-1 and J is TRBJ2-3; no firm D call. The CDR3 contains 14 residues. The germline gives CDR1 SGHRS, CDR2 YFSETQ. Trimming cost V 0 bases and J 1 base, with 6 bases left between them. In DNA, the CDR3 is TGCGCCAGCAGCTTGGCACAACGCACAGATACGCAGTATTTT. This translates into CASSLAQRTDTQYF.

The V call is TRBV27, the J call TRBJ2-7, with D unclear. Germline values: CDR1 MNHEY, CDR2 SMNVEV (reference sequence). The CDR3 covers 11 residues. V lost 3 bases, J lost 0 bases, and 0 bases lay in between. CDR3 nucleotide sequence: TGTGCCAGCAGTTTCTCCTACGAGCAGTACTTC. Its protein product is CASSFSYEQYF.

V gene TRBV12-5 combines with J gene TRBJ1-5; D not resolved. This CDR3 spans 12 amino acids. The V and J ends lost 3 bases and 8 bases respectively, with 8 bases between them. Germline loops: CDR1 LGHNT, CDR2 FRNRAP. The CDR3 sequence: CASGLTPEPQHF. The CDR3 DNA follows: TGTGCTAGTGGTTTAACCCCAGAGCCCCAGCATTTT.

CDR3 protein: CASSLAGAGANTEAFF. As DNA, the CDR3 is TGTGCCAGCAGCTTAGCGGGGGCAGGGGCGAACACTGAAGCTTTCTTT. This chain uses TRBV7-2 with TRBJ1-1, with D possibly matching TRBD1 (6 bases). V was shortened by 0 bases and J by 1 base, with 12 bases between the two germline ends. CDR1 and CDR2 from the germline V gene are SGHTA and FQGNSA. The CDR3 sequence is 16 residues long.

The rearrangement joins TRBV7-8 to TRBJ2-2, with 7 bases matching TRBD2. Germline CDR1 SGHVS, CDR2 FQNEAQ. This CDR3 contains 14 residues. J lost 8 bases, V lost 2 bases, and 5 bases had no gene match. CDR3 nucleotides: TGTGCCAGCAGCTTAACCGCGGGAGCAGGGGAGCTGTTTTTT. Translation: CASSLTAGAGELFF.

This chain links TRBV11-2 with TRBJ2-5; D uncertain. The V end lost 4 bases, the J end lost 3 bases, and 12 bases lay between the germline ends. CDR3 size: 14 residues. Germline CDR1 is SGHAT and CDR2 is FQNNGV. As DNA, the CDR3 is TGTGCCAGCAGCTCAGACCCGTTCAAAGAGACCCAGTACTTC. Residues: CASSSDPFKETQYF.